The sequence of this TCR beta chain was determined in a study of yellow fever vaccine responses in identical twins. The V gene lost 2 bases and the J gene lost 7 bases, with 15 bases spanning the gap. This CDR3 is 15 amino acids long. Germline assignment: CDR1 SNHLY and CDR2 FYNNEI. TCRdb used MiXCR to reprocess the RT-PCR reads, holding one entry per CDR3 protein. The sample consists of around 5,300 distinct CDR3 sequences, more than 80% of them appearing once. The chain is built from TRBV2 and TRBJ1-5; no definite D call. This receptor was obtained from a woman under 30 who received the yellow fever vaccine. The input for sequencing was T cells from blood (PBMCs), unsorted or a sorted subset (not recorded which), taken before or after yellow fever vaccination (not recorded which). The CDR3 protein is CASSERGRSWQPQHF. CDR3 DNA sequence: TGTGCCAGCAGTGAACGTGGAAGATCCTGGCAGCCCCAGCATTTT. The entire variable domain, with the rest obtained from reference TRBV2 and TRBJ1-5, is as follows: EPEVTQTPSHQVTQMGQEVILRCVPISNHLYFYWYRQILGQKVEFLVSFYNNEISEKSEIFDDQFSVERPDGSNFTLKIRSTKLEDSAMYFCASSERGRSWQPQHFGDGTRLSIL.